This T cell receptor (beta chain) was retrieved from a study of T cell responses to AZD1222 COVID-19 vaccine. Study results and caveats: The sample set comprised mostly white British donors with more females, and clonal diversity was possibly underestimated. Across the whole spike, CD4 TCRs peaked at regions 160-218 and 743-854. Following two doses of AZD1222, Spike-specific TCR breadth and depth rose. Only after the peak T cell response were repertoires sampled.

TCRdb keeps only in-frame clones here, not all; method: immunoSEQ multiplex PCR. The sample consists of about 140,000 clones, less than 95% of them appearing once. Comment on this clone: Its antigen is still unknown.

The CDR3 contains 15 residues. Germline CDR1 and CDR2: SGHAT and FQNNGV. Trimming stripped 4 bases from V and 0 bases from J, with 11 bases between. The sample here was peripheral blood, taken 28 days after the second AZD1222 dose. The sequence was collected from an adult who received the AZD1222 COVID-19 vaccine. This chain connects TRBV11-2 to TRBJ2-3; a weak D match, TRBD2 (6 bases). CDR3 nucleotide sequence: TGTGCCAGCAGCTCGTTGGGGACTAGCACAGATACGCAGTATTTT. Translated, it gives CASSSLGTSTDTQYF.